The 25 T cell receptor beta chains below were found in one sample sequenced in a study of tissue T cells after allogeneic stem cell transplantation. This table comes from immunoSEQ multiplex PCR, and its TCRdb copy is limited to in-frame clones, with some not included. The sample holds about 43,000 clones, roughly 92% seen once. The starting material was blood, obtained before transplantation. These receptor sequences come from a woman aged 40-70 years who later had graft-versus-host disease after an allogeneic stem cell transplant.

J is TRBJ2-7 and V is TRBV7-6, with D maybe TRBD2 (6 bases). CDR1 is SGHVS and CDR2 is FNYEAQ in the germline V gene. The CDR3 sequence is 15 residues long. Trimming left V 1 base short and J 3 bases short, with 13 bases between. CDR3 sequence (DNA): TGTGCCAGCAGCTTAGATGCGGGGTTTGTCTACGAGCAGTACTTC. It codes for CASSLDAGFVYEQYF.

The V and J genes are TRBV5-4 and TRBJ2-5; 9 bases line up with TRBD2. This CDR3 has 15 amino acids. CDR1 is SGHNT, CDR2 YYREEE, per germline (reference sequence). V was clipped by 4 bases and J by 5 bases; unmatched bases: 9. The CDR3 DNA follows: TGTGCCAGCAGCCATTGGGGACTAGCTTTGGAGACCCAGTACTTC. Translating it yields CASSHWGLALETQYF.

The gene calls are TRBV10-3 and TRBJ2-2; 9 nucleotides line up with TRBD2. This CDR3 is built from 17 residues. V trimming: 3 bases; J trimming: 5 bases; junction bases outside the gene matches: 10. Germline CDR1 ENHRY, CDR2 SYGVKD. This CDR3 is CAISEPWGLADTGELFF. CDR3 nucleotide sequence: TGTGCCATCAGTGAACCATGGGGACTAGCAGATACCGGGGAGCTGTTTTTT.

This clone showed up just a few times. The V gene is TRBV7-2, the J gene TRBJ1-2, with no clear D. The V gene's germline CDR1 is SGHTA and CDR2 FQGNSA. V was pared by 4 bases and J by 8 bases, with 20 bases between. CDR3 length equals 15 residues. CDR3 coding DNA: TGTGCCAGCAGCTCAAGCCGGGCCCTTGTGGGCGGCTACACCTTC. Protein: CASSSSRALVGGYTF.

V is TRBV24-1 and J is TRBJ1-2; D not certain. Trimming removed 1 base at V and 4 bases at J, with 3 bases between. The CDR3 length is 12 residues. Germline lookup yields CDR1 KGHDR and CDR2 SFDVKD. In DNA form, the CDR3 reads TGTGCCACCAGTGATTTTAGCTATGGCTACACCTTC. It specifies CATSDFSYGYTF.

This sequence joins TRBV10-1 and TRBJ2-2, with unresolved D. The CDR3 has 12 amino acids. With 5 bases removed from V and 6 bases from J, the gap between germline ends came to 7 bases. The V gene's germline CDR1 is WNHNN and CDR2 SYGVQD (reference sequence). The CDR3 region has the DNA TGCGCCAGCAGTCCAGTAGCCGGGGAGCTGTTTTTT. Residues: CASSPVAGELFF.

The chain has TRBV27 and TRBJ2-7, with 8 bases identical to TRBD1. There are 13 residues in the CDR3. CDR1 is MNHEY, CDR2 SMNVEV, per germline (reference sequence). After removal of 10 bases from V and 3 bases from J, the junction contained 8 bases not matched to a gene. The CDR3 sequence is CATSTGESYEQYF. CDR3 nucleotides: TGTGCCACCTCGACAGGGGAAAGCTACGAGCAGTACTTC.

This chain connects TRBV3-1 (or the pseudogene TRBV3-2) to TRBJ1-6; D is ambiguous. Germline lookup yields CDR1 LGHDT and CDR2 YNNKEL (reference sequence). V dropped 2 bases and J dropped 10 bases, with 12 bases sitting between them. This CDR3 is 14 amino acids long. CDR3 DNA sequence: TGTGCCAGCAGCCAACATACCAGCAACTCACCCCTCCACTTT. Amino acid sequence: CASSQHTSNSPLHF.

This clone has just one count. The chain links TRBV6-2 or TRBV6-3 to TRBJ2-7; D is ambiguous. The V gene lost 1 base and the J gene lost 6 bases, with 10 bases spanning the gap. CDR1 and CDR2 from the germline V gene are MNHEY and SVGEGT. The CDR3 length is 13 residues. The CDR3 coding sequence is TGTGCCAGCAGTTACTTTTCAGGTGGCGAGCAGTACTTC. Residues: CASSYFSGGEQYF.

CDR3: CASSRLLTEHFSYEQYF. The CDR3 nucleotides are TGCGCCAGCAGCCGCCTTTTGACGGAGCACTTCTCCTACGAGCAGTACTTC. V gene TRBV4-3 combines with J gene TRBJ2-7; D not certain. CDR3 length equals 17 residues. V was clipped by 4 bases and J by 0 bases, with 19 bases between them. Germline CDR1 LGHNA, CDR2 YSLEER.

This chain joins TRBV7-2 and TRBJ1-2, with D possibly matching TRBD1 (6 bases). The CDR3 extends over 14 amino acids. CDR1 is SGHTA, CDR2 FQGNSA, per germline. V lost 5 bases and J lost 6, with 16 bases in between. The CDR3 protein is CASSSNRDLHGYTF. For the CDR3, the DNA is TGTGCCAGCAGCAGCAACAGGGACCTACATGGCTACACCTTC.

This rearrangement joins TRBV29-1 to TRBJ2-2; TRBD2 matches 8 bases. The CDR3 loop spans 15 amino acids. Germline loops: CDR1 SQVTM, CDR2 ANQGSEA. Trimming removed 4 bases from V and 5 bases from J; junction bases left unmatched: 9. DNA for the CDR3: TGCAGCGTTGCGTCAAGCGGGAGCGGAACCGGGGAGCTGTTTTTT. It yields the protein CSVASSGSGTGELFF.

V gene TRBV10-3 combines with J gene TRBJ2-7, with D possibly TRBD2 on 6 matching bases. Looked up from germline, CDR1 is ENHRY and CDR2 is SYGVKD. V lost 10 bases, J lost 7 bases, and 14 bases lay in between. There are 11 residues in the CDR3. The CDR3 DNA reads TGTGCCAGCAGGGAGGTGGGAGAGCAGTACTTC. It encodes CASREVGEQYF.

This sequence joins TRBV27 and TRBJ2-6, with D unclear. V lost 7 bases to trimming and J lost 4 bases, with 17 bases between them. The germline V gene encodes CDR1 MNHEY and CDR2 SMNVEV (reference sequence). The CDR3 has 16 residues. In nucleotides, the CDR3 is TGTGCCAGCATACAGAACTGGGTTTCAGGGGCCAACGTCCTGACTTTC. This gives the protein CASIQNWVSGANVLTF.

This clone was seen just once. The gene calls are TRBV4-3 and TRBJ2-1, with no clear D. This CDR3 is built from 13 residues. Germline values: CDR1 LGHNA, CDR2 YSLEER. The ends were cut back, 0 bases at V and 4 bases at J, with 4 bases in the middle. For the CDR3, the DNA is TGCGCCAGCAGCCAAGAAGAGTACAATGAGCAGTTCTTC. Its translation is CASSQEEYNEQFF.

The CDR3 loop reads CASSLGTASGNTIYF. For the CDR3, the DNA is TGTGCCAGCAGCTTAGGGACAGCCTCTGGAAACACCATATATTTT. V gene TRBV7-2 combines with J gene TRBJ1-3; D perhaps matches TRBD1 (6 bases). The length of the CDR3 is 15 residues. Trimming cost V 1 base and J 0 bases, with 7 bases left between them. Germline-derived CDR1 and CDR2 are SGHTA and FQGNSA.

The chain joins TRBV3-1 (or the pseudogene TRBV3-2) to TRBJ2-3; TRBD2 matches at 10 bases. The ends lost 4 bases at V and 6 bases at J; junction bases unmatched: 10. Per the germline V gene, CDR1 is LGHDT and CDR2 is YNNKEL (reference sequence). The length of the CDR3 is 16 residues. The CDR3 DNA is TGTGCCAGCAGCCCTCAAGGTAGCGGGGGGTCGGATACGCAGTATTTT. Translating gives CASSPQGSGGSDTQYF.

DNA of the CDR3: TGTGCCAGCAGCTTATGGGACAGTAACTATGGCTACACCTTC. It yields the protein CASSLWDSNYGYTF. The J gene is TRBJ1-2, the V gene TRBV11-2, with 7 bases aligning to TRBD1. The germline V gene encodes CDR1 SGHAT and CDR2 FQNNGV. V was clipped by 2 bases and J by 1 base; unmatched bases: 1. The CDR3 loop spans 14 amino acids. The whole variable domain, filled in from reference TRBV11-2 and TRBJ1-2, reads EAGVAQSPRYKIIEKRQSVAFWCNPISGHATLYWYQQILGQGPKLLIQFQNNGVVDDSQLPKDRFSAERLKGVDSTLKIQPAKLEDSAVYLCASSLWDSNYGYTFGSGTRLTVV.

The chain employs TRBV5-6 and TRBJ2-4; TRBD2 matches 8 bases. From germline, CDR1 is SGHDT and CDR2 YYEEEE. V dropped 4 bases and J dropped 0; count of bases not matched to a gene: 3. This CDR3 region has 15 residues. This CDR3 is CASSNLAGAKNIQYF. The CDR3 nucleotides are TGTGCCAGCAGCAATCTAGCGGGAGCCAAAAACATTCAGTACTTC.

CDR3 nucleotide sequence: TGTGCCAGCAGCTTAGTAGGGGCGCGGGAGCAGTACTTC. This codes for CASSLVGAREQYF. This chain joins TRBV7-9 and TRBJ2-7; a possible D gene is TRBD1 (5 bases). V lost 1 base to trimming and J lost 7 bases, with 11 bases between them. The germline V gene encodes CDR1 SEHNR and CDR2 FQNEAQ (reference sequence). The CDR3 loop spans 13 amino acids. The variable domain in full, completed from reference TRBV7-9 and TRBJ2-7, reads DTGVSQNPRHKITKRGQNVTFRCDPISEHNRLYWYRQTLGQGPEFLTYFQNEAQLEKSRLLSDRFSAERPKGSFSTLEIQRTEQGDSAMYLCASSLVGAREQYFGPGTRLTVT.

The V and J genes are TRBV24-1 and TRBJ2-1, with D unclear. This CDR3 is 13 amino acids long. V was clipped by 11 bases and J by 9 bases, with 19 bases between them. Germline lookup yields CDR1 KGHDR and CDR2 SFDVKD. CDR3 bases: TGTGCCATCTCGTTCGGGTTCGGTGGTGAGCAGTTCTTC. Translation gives CAISFGFGGEQFF.

This sequence joins TRBV28 and TRBJ1-5, with D perhaps TRBD1 (5 bases). Trimming removed 5 bases at V and 2 bases at J, with 10 bases between. CDR3 length: 14 residues. Germline V gene lookup returns CDR1 MDHEN and CDR2 SYDVKM. CDR3 nucleotides: TGTGCCAGCAGTCCGGTAGGGGGCAATCAGCCCCAGCATTTT. Translated: CASSPVGGNQPQHF.

In nucleotides, the CDR3 is TGCGCCAGCAGCCAAGATAGGGGGCATGAGCAGTTCTTC. Translating gives CASSQDRGHEQFF. The rearrangement joins TRBV4-3 to TRBJ2-1; TRBD1 matches 7 bases. The ends lost 0 bases at V and 8 bases at J; junction bases unmatched: 1. This CDR3 has 13 residues. Germline V gene data show CDR1 as LGHNA and CDR2 as YSLEER.

V and J are TRBV27 and TRBJ2-3; TRBD2 matches 7 bases. This CDR3 region has 16 residues. The V gene end was trimmed by 3 bases and the J gene end by 2 bases; junction bases not matched to a gene: 8. Germline CDR1 MNHEY, CDR2 SMNVEV (reference sequence). The CDR3 region is CASSFGREDSTDTQYF. The CDR3 nucleotides read TGTGCCAGCAGTTTTGGTCGGGAGGACTCCACAGATACGCAGTATTTT.

The chain carries TRBV5-1 and TRBJ2-7, with 10 bases aligning to TRBD1. The CDR3 has 17 residues. Germline CDR1 and CDR2: SGHRS and YFSETQ. Unmatched junction bases numbered 13, after V lost 0 bases and J lost 7 bases. The CDR3 region has the DNA TGCGCCAGCAGCTTGGCCTTGATGGGACAGGGGTTTGGTGAGCAGTACTTC. Translation gives CASSLALMGQGFGEQYF.